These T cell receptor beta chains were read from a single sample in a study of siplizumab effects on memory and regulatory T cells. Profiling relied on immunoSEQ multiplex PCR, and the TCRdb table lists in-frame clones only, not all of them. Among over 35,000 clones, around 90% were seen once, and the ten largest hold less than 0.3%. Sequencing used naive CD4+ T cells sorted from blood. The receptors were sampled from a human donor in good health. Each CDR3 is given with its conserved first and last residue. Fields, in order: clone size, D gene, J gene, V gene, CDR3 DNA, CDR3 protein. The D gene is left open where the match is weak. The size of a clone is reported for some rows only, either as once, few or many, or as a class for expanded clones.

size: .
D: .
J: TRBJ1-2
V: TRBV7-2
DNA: TGTGCCAGCAACTTAGGGCCATATGGCTACACCTTC
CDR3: CASNLGPYGYTF

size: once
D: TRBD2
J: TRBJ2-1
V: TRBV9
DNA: TGTGCCAGCAGCGCAGGGGTCGGGAGGGATAATGAGCAGTTCTTC
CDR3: CASSAGVGRDNEQFF

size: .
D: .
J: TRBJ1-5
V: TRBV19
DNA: TGTGCCACGGATTATTCCCAGGGACGGCAGCCCCAGCATTTT
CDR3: CATDYSQGRQPQHF

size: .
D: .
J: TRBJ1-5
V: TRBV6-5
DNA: TGTGCCAGCAGTTATTCCCGAAGCAATCAGCCCCAGCATTTT
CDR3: CASSYSRSNQPQHF

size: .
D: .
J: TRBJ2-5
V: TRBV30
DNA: TGTGCCTCCTCGCGGGGTGCCGGCGGCGCGACCCAGTACTTC
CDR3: CASSRGAGGATQYF

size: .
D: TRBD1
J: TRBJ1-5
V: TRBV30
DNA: TGTGCCTGGACCCCGGGACAGGGAGCGAATCAGCCCCAGCATTTT
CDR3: CAWTPGQGANQPQHF

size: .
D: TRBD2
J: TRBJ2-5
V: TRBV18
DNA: TGTGCCAGCTCACCACTAGCGGGAGAGGTAGAGACCCAGTACTTC
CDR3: CASSPLAGEVETQYF

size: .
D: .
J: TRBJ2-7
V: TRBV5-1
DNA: TGCGCCAGCAGCCTCGGGGGCGAGCAGTACTTC
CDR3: CASSLGGEQYF

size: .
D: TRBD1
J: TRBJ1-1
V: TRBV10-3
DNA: TGTGCCATCACTAGACAGGGGGCCTCGAACACTGAAGCTTTCTTT
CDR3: CAITRQGASNTEAFF

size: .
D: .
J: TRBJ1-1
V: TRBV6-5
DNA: TGCGCCAGCCTATCCAGCGGGGGGGTCACTGAAGCTTTCTTT
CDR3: CASLSSGGVTEAFF

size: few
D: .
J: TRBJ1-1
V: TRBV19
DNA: TGTGCCAGTACCGCAGGATTGAACACTGAAGCTTTCTTT
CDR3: CASTAGLNTEAFF

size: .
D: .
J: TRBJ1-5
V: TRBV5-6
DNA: TGTGCCAGCAGCCGGGGACCGATTCAGCCCCAGCATTTT
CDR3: CASSRGPIQPQHF

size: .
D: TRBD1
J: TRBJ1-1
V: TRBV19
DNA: TGTGCCACCGCAGACCTGGACAGGTTGAACACTGAAGCTTTCTTT
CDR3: CATADLDRLNTEAFF

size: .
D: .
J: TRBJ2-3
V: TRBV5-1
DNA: TGCGCCAGCAGCTCGGGGGACATAACACGCGATACGCAGTATTTT
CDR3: CASSSGDITRDTQYF

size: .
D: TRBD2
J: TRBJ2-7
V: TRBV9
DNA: TGTGCCAGCAGCCGTTCCTCGGAATTGACTAGCGGGACAGTCTACGAGCAGTACTTC
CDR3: CASSRSSELTSGTVYEQYF

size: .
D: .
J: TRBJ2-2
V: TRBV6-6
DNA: TGTGCCAGCAGTCCTACGGAGGTTTCGAACACCGGGGAGCTGTTTTTT
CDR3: CASSPTEVSNTGELFF